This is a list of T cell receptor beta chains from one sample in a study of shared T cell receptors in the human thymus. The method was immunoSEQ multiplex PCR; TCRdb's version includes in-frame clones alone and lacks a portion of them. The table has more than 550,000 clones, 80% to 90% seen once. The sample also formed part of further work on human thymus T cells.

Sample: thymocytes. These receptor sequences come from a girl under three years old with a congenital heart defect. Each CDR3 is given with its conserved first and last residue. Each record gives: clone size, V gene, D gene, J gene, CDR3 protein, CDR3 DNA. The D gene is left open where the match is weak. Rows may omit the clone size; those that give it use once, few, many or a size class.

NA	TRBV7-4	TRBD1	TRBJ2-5	CASSYPRDRQETQYF	TGTGCCAGCAGCTACCCCCGGGACAGGCAAGAGACCCAGTACTTC
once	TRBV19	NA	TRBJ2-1	CASRGTGRKKGNEQFF	TGTGCCAGTAGGGGGACCGGGAGAAAGAAGGGCAATGAGCAGTTCTTC
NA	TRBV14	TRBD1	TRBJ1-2	CASSQGQGTLRRVSYTF	TGTGCCAGCAGCCAGGGACAGGGGACACTCCGTCGTGTAAGCTACACCTTC
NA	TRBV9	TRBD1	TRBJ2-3	CASSDRGSTDTQYF	TGTGCCAGCAGCGACAGGGGGAGCACAGATACGCAGTATTTT
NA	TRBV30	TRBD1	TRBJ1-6	CAWSLRGTGNSSYNSPLHF	TGTGCCTGGAGTTTGCGAGGGACAGGGAACAGCTCCTATAATTCACCCCTCCACTTT
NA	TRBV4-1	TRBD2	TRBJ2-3	CASSPPEERGRDTQYF	TGCGCCAGCAGCCCCCCCGAGGAGCGGGGGAGGGATACGCAGTATTTT
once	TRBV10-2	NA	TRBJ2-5	CASITGGGADQETQYF	TGCGCCAGCATTACGGGAGGGGGCGCAGACCAAGAGACCCAGTACTTC
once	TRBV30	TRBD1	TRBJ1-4	CAWEGQGTGKLFF	TGTGCCTGGGAGGGACAGGGGACGGGAAAACTGTTTTTT
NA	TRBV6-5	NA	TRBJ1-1	CASAKSRDTEAFF	TGTGCCAGCGCAAAATCCCGGGACACTGAAGCTTTCTTT
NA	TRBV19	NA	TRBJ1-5	CASSRGDKNSNQPQHF	TGTGCCAGTAGTAGAGGGGACAAAAACAGCAATCAGCCCCAGCATTTT
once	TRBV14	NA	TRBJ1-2	CASSQGRSNYGYTF	TGTGCCAGCAGCCAGGGGCGCTCTAACTATGGCTACACCTTC
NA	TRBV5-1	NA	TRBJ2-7	CASSLAGDREYEQYF	TGCGCCAGCAGCTTGGCGGGAGACAGGGAGTACGAGCAGTACTTC
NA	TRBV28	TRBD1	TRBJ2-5	CASTQPGQGYETQYF	TGTGCCAGCACTCAACCGGGACAGGGATATGAGACCCAGTACTTC
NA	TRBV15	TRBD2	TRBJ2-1	CATSRDTPGGGSSLFF	TGTGCCACCAGCAGAGACACCCCGGGGGGGGGTAGTTCCTTGTTCTTC
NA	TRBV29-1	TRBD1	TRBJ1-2	CSVVNRGGYTF	TGCAGCGTAGTGAACAGGGGTGGTTACACCTTC
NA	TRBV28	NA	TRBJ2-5	CASSPDKGTGSQETQYF	TGTGCCAGCAGTCCCGATAAGGGAACAGGGAGCCAAGAGACCCAGTACTTC
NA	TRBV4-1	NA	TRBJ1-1	CASSQGAPSNEAFF	TGCGCCAGCAGCCAAGGGGCCCCCAGCAATGAAGCTTTCTTT
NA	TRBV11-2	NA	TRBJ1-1	CASRPTTPNTEAFF	TGTGCCAGCAGACCAACTACCCCGAACACTGAAGCTTTCTTT
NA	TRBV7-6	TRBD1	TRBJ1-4	CASRMFRDSHEKLFF	TGTGCCAGCAGGATGTTCCGGGACAGCCATGAAAAACTGTTTTTT
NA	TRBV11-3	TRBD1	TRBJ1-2	CASSLEGTGDGYTF	TGTGCCAGCAGCTTAGAAGGGACAGGGGATGGCTACACCTTC
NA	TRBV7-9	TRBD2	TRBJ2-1	CASSHVSGGFYNEQFF	TGTGCCAGCAGCCATGTGAGCGGGGGATTTTACAATGAGCAGTTCTTC
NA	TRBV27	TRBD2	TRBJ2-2	CASRVAGGPTGELFF	TGTGCCAGCAGGGTAGCGGGGGGGCCGACCGGGGAGCTGTTTTTT
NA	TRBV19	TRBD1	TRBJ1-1	CASSISRTGDTEAFF	TGTGCCAGTAGTATCTCTAGGACAGGGGACACTGAAGCTTTCTTT
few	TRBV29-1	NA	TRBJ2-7	CSVGGVQGNEQYF	TGCAGCGTTGGGGGAGTACAGGGCAACGAGCAGTACTTC
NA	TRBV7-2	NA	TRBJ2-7	CASSLEVAKYAYEQYF	TGTGCCAGCAGCTTAGAAGTAGCAAAGTACGCCTACGAGCAGTACTTC
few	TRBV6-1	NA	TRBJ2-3	CASSDGDTQYF	TGTGCCAGCAGTGACGGGGATACGCAGTATTTT
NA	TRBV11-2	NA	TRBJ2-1	CASSQRRNEQFF	TGTGCCAGCAGCCAGCGGCGCAATGAGCAGTTCTTC
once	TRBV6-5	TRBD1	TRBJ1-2	CASSLGGTAFYGYTF	TGTGCCAGCAGTTTAGGGGGGACAGCTTTCTATGGCTACACCTTC
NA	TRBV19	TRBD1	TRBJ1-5	CASSTNRGTKNQPQHF	TGTGCCAGTAGTACTAACAGGGGAACGAAAAATCAGCCCCAGCATTTT
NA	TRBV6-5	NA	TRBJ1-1	CASSYSGEGRTEAFF	TGTGCCAGCAGTTACAGTGGCGAGGGGAGGACTGAAGCTTTCTTT
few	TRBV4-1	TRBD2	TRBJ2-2	CASSQEPPAGVPTGELFF	TGCGCCAGCAGCCAAGAACCCCCAGCGGGGGTTCCCACCGGGGAGCTGTTTTTT
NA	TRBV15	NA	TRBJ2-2	CATSRDMAFPGELFF	TGTGCCACCAGCAGAGATATGGCATTCCCCGGGGAGCTGTTTTTT
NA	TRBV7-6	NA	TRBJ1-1	CASSSFDSKNTEAFF	TGTGCCAGCAGCTCCTTCGACAGCAAAAACACTGAAGCTTTCTTT
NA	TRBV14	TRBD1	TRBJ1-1	CASSGTQGAVEAFF	TGTGCCAGCAGCGGAACCCAGGGGGCGGTTGAAGCTTTCTTT
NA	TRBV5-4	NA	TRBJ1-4	CASSWGTFGNEKLFF	TGTGCCAGCAGCTGGGGGACTTTCGGTAATGAAAAACTGTTTTTT
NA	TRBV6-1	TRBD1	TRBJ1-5	CASSDGTGGNQPQHF	TGTGCCAGCAGTGACGGGACAGGGGGTAATCAGCCCCAGCATTTT
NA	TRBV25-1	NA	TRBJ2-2	CASSEGLNTGELFF	TGTGCCAGCAGTGAAGGGCTGAACACCGGGGAGCTGTTTTTT
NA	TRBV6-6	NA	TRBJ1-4	CASSYSGGRVNEKLFF	TGTGCCAGCAGTTACTCGGGAGGGAGGGTTAATGAAAAACTGTTTTTT
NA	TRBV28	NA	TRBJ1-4	CASSCRQLLKTEKLFF	TGTGCCAGCAGTTGTCGACAGCTCCTAAAGACAGAAAAACTGTTTTTT
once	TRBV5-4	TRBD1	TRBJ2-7	CASSAGDRGDYEQYF	TGTGCCAGCAGCGCCGGCGACAGGGGGGACTACGAGCAGTACTTC
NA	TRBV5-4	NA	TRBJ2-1	CASSPASSSYNEQFF	TGTGCCAGCAGCCCTGCTAGCTCCTCCTACAATGAGCAGTTCTTC
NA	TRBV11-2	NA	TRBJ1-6	CASSLRRVSRLLHF	TGTGCCAGCAGCTTAAGGAGGGTATCGCGTCTCCTCCACTTT
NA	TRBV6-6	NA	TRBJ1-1	CASTCDSSVTEAFF	TGTGCCAGCACTTGTGACTCTTCAGTCACTGAAGCTTTCTTT
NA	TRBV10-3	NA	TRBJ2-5	CAISEGTTGHETQYF	TGTGCCATCAGTGAGGGGACCACAGGGCACGAGACCCAGTACTTC
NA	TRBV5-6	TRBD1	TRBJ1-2	CASSWGQGLLNGYTF	TGTGCCAGCAGCTGGGGACAGGGTTTACTGAATGGCTACACCTTC
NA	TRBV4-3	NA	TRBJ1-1	CASSQERVGTEAFF	TGCGCCAGCAGCCAAGAACGGGTTGGCACTGAAGCTTTCTTT
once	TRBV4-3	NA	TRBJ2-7	CASSQEDEPPYEQYF	TGCGCCAGCAGCCAGGAGGATGAACCTCCCTACGAGCAGTACTTC
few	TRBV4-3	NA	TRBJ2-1	CASSQDYSEQFF	TGCGCCAGCAGCCAAGATTACTCTGAGCAGTTCTTC
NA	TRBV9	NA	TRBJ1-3	CASSLGREAGNTIYF	TGTGCCAGCAGTTTAGGGAGGGAGGCTGGAAACACCATATATTTT
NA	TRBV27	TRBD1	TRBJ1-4	CASSKAGGEGEKLFF	TGTGCCAGCAGCAAAGCAGGGGGCGAGGGTGAAAAACTGTTTTTT
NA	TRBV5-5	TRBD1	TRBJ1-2	CASSARDRANYGYTF	TGTGCCAGCAGCGCACGGGACAGGGCTAACTATGGCTACACCTTC
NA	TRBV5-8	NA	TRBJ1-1	CASSLVRLNFTEAFF	TGTGCCAGCAGCTTGGTGCGCCTAAATTTCACTGAAGCTTTCTTT
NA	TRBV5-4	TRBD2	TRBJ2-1	CASSLVAGGPNEQFF	TGTGCCAGCAGCTTGGTGGCGGGGGGGCCGAATGAGCAGTTCTTC
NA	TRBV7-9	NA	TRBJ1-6	CASTQTLGDLDNSPLHF	TGTGCCAGCACCCAGACCCTTGGGGACTTAGATAATTCACCCCTCCACTTT
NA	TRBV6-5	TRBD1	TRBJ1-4	CASSYSTGQGPLLFF	TGTGCCAGCAGTTACTCGACGGGACAGGGGCCGTTGCTGTTTTTT
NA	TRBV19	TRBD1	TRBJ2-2	CASSLAPSGGFGTGELFF	TGTGCCAGTAGTCTGGCGCCGTCAGGGGGCTTTGGCACCGGGGAGCTGTTTTTT
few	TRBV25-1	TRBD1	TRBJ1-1	CASMRQGEKNTEAFF	TGTGCCAGCATGCGGCAGGGGGAGAAGAACACTGAAGCTTTCTTT